This is a list of T cell receptor beta chains from one sample in a study of blood T cell repertoires in COVID-19. Measured with immunoSEQ multiplex PCR; TCRdb has only the in-frame clones, and not every one. The profile shows over 350,000 clones, around 89% of them singletons. Input material: peripheral blood. These receptors were collected from a woman aged 25 to 45 with acute or convalescent COVID-19. The CDR3 runs from the conserved cysteine through the conserved F or W. A D gene is named only where the DNA matches it firmly. A clone size is listed for some rows: how often the clone was seen (once, few, many), or a class if it is expanded.

-,TRBV4-1,TRBJ2-3,-,14,CASSRRTILDTQYF,TGCGCCAGCAGCCGGAGGACTATCCTGGATACGCAGTATTTT
-,TRBV12-3/TRBV12-4,TRBJ2-5,-,13,CASSPSRGGSQYF,TGTGCCAGCAGTCCCTCCAGGGGAGGGTCCCAGTACTTC
-,TRBV7-2,TRBJ2-7,-,16,CASSLPPGQISYEQYF,TGTGCCAGCAGCTTACCCCCGGGACAAATCTCCTACGAGCAGTACTTC
-,TRBV5-4,TRBJ1-2,TRBD1,15,CASRMTGVANYGYTF,TGTGCCAGCAGGATGACAGGGGTAGCTAACTATGGCTACACCTTC
-,TRBV15,TRBJ1-6,-,14,CATSRDPGNSPLHF,TGTGCCACCAGCAGAGATCCAGGAAATTCACCCCTCCACTTT
-,TRBV21-1,TRBJ2-7,-,15,CASSKQGTPLYEQYF,TGTGCCAGCAGCAAGCAGGGGACGCCCCTCTACGAGCAGTACTTC
-,TRBV7-2,TRBJ1-4,-,15,CASSSQAGVGEKLFF,TGTGCCAGCAGCTCCCAGGCGGGGGTCGGTGAAAAACTGTTTTTT
-,TRBV6-5,TRBJ1-2,TRBD1,14,CASRDRGGDYGYTF,TGTGCCAGCAGGGACAGGGGCGGAGACTATGGCTACACCTTC
-,TRBV20-1,TRBJ2-7,-,11,CNRTRLYEQYF,TGCAATAGAACTAGGCTCTACGAGCAGTACTTC
-,TRBV6-5,TRBJ2-7,TRBD2,15,CASIGASGGTYEQYF,TGTGCCAGCATCGGTGCCAGCGGGGGAACCTACGAGCAGTACTTC
-,TRBV7-9,TRBJ2-5,TRBD2,17,CASSPRTSGGAGETQYF,TGTGCCAGCAGCCCCCGGACTAGCGGGGGGGCGGGAGAGACCCAGTACTTC
-,TRBV18,TRBJ2-1,-,13,CASSRSRDNEQFF,TGTGCCAGCTCACGTTCCAGGGACAATGAGCAGTTCTTC
once,TRBV11-2,TRBJ2-1,TRBD2,16,CASSRLKRGGRLEQFF,TGTGCCAGCAGCCGACTAAAGCGGGGGGGACGTCTGGAGCAGTTCTTC
-,TRBV11-1,TRBJ1-2,-,13,CASSFKDALGYTF,TGTGCCAGCAGCTTCAAAGATGCACTCGGCTACACCTTC
-,TRBV30,TRBJ2-1,TRBD2,16,CAWGSRTSAAYNEQFF,TGTGCCTGGGGGAGCCGGACTAGCGCAGCCTACAATGAGCAGTTCTTC
-,TRBV2,TRBJ1-1,-,13,CASSVGGGTEAFF,TGTGCCAGCAGTGTAGGCGGGGGCACTGAAGCTTTCTTT
-,TRBV28,TRBJ1-4,-,18,CASSLSLISLRSNEKLFF,TGTGCCAGCAGTTTATCCCTAATATCTTTACGGTCTAATGAAAAACTGTTTTTT
-,TRBV6-5,TRBJ1-5,-,12,CASSSPNQPQHF,TGTGCCAGCAGTTCTCCTAATCAGCCCCAGCATTTT
-,TRBV5-6,TRBJ2-3,-,19,CASSRMRGGLRTSTDTQYF,TGTGCCAGCAGCCGTATGAGGGGGGGACTGCGAACTAGCACAGATACGCAGTATTTT
-,TRBV19,TRBJ1-1,-,14,CASSIGGLDTEAFF,TGTGCCAGTAGTATTGGGGGCTTGGATACTGAAGCTTTCTTT
few,TRBV5-1,TRBJ2-7,TRBD1,12,CASSFSVGQWYF,TGCGCCAGCAGCTTTAGCGTGGGACAGTGGTACTTC
-,TRBV29-1,TRBJ2-1,-,13,CSVGYGAYNEQFF,TGCAGCGTTGGTTACGGGGCCTACAATGAGCAGTTCTTC
-,TRBV25-1,TRBJ1-2,-,13,CASSAQGAHGYTF,TGTGCCAGCAGTGCACAGGGTGCCCATGGCTACACCTTC
-,TRBV19,TRBJ1-2,TRBD1,15,CASSMGQGAYYGYTF,TGTGCCAGTAGTATGGGGCAGGGGGCATACTATGGCTACACCTTC
-,TRBV5-4,TRBJ2-5,TRBD1,15,CASSSGTGYQETQYF,TGTGCCAGCAGCTCCGGGACAGGGTACCAAGAGACCCAGTACTTC
-,TRBV29-1,TRBJ2-7,-,12,CSVLDIAYEQYF,TGCAGCGTTCTGGACATCGCCTACGAGCAGTACTTC